This T cell receptor (beta chain) was observed in a study of cytomegalovirus exposure and HLA in healthy donors. Study results and limitations: Later on, an analysis showed TCR association rates differing by HLA locus, with DRB1 the most and HLA-C the fewest. HLA allele associations emerged for some 16,000 TCR beta sequences in a later analysis, at 0.05 false discovery rate. Because they were indistinguishable, some V segments, including TRBV6-2 and TRBV6-3, were excluded. Immune exposure information comprised only CMV serostatus.

In the PCR, 60 Vbeta and 13 Jbeta primers were used. Data came from immunoSEQ multiplex PCR; TCRdb stores just in-frame clones and leaves some out. The sample records roughly 98,000 clones, over 75% being singletons. To note about this clone: Antigen unknown.

Trimming cost V 4 bases and J 5 bases; bases outside gene matches: 2. Germline lookup yields CDR1 SGHRS and CDR2 YFSETQ. This CDR3 is built from 12 residues. Sequenced material: PBMCs. V usage is TRBV5-1 and J usage is TRBJ2-7, with 8 nucleotides matching TRBD2. This receptor was identified in a middle-aged man in good health and CMV-seronegative. CDR3 protein: CASSGTRNEQYF. The CDR3 bases are TGCGCCAGCAGCGGGACTAGGAACGAGCAGTACTTC.